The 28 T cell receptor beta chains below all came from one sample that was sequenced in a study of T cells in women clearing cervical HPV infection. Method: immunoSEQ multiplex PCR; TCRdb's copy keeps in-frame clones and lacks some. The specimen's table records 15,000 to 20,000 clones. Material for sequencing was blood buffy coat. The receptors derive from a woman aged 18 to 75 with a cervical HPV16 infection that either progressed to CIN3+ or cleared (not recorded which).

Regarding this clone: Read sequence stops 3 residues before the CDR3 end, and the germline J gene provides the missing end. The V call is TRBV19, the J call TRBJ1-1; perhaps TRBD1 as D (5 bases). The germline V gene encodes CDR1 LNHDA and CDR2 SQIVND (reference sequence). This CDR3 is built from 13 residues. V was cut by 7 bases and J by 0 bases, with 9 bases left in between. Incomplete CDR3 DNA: TGTGCCAGTAAGGGGCAGATGAACACTGAA. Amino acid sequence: CASKGQMNTE. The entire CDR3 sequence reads CASKGQMNTEAFF.

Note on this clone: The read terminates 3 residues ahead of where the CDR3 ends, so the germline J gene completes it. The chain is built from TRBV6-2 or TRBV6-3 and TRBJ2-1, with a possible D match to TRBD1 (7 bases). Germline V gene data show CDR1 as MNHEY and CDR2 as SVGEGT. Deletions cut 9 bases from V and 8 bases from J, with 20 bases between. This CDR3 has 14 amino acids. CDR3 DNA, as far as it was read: TGTGCCAGTGGACAGGCGAACGGGGGAGATGAG. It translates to CASGQANGGDE. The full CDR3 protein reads CASGQANGGDEQFF.

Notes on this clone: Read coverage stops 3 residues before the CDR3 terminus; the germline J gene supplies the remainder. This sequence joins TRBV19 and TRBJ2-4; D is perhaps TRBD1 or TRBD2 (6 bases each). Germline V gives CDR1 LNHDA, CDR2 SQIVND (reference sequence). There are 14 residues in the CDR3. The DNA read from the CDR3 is TGTGCCAGCCAATCAGGGTCACAACAGGGAGGT. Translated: CASQSGSQQGG. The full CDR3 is CASQSGSQQGGQYF.

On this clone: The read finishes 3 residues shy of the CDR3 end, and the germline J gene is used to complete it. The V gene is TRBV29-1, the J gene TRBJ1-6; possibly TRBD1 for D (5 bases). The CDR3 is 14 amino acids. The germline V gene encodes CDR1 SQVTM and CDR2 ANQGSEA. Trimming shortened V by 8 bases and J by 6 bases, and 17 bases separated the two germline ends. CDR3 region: CSPHGGVGNSPLHF. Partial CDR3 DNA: TGCAGCCCCCACGGGGGGGTCGGTAATTCACCC.

This CDR3 is CASSARVNEQFF. The covered CDR3 bases are TGTGCCAGCAGTGCCCGGGTGAATGAG. The chain has TRBV6-1 and TRBJ2-1; D ambiguous. The read comes to an end 3 residues before the CDR3 does, leaving the germline J gene to fill in the end. CDR1 MNHNS and CDR2 SASEGT come from the germline V gene. Between the trimmed V and J ends, which lost 4 bases and 7 bases, there was a span of 8 bases. The CDR3 contains 12 residues.

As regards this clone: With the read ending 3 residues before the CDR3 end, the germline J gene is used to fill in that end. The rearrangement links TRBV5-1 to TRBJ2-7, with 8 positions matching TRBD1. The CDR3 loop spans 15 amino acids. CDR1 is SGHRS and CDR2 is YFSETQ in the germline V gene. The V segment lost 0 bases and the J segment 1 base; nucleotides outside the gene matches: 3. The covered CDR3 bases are TGCGCCAGCAGCTTGGGGGACAGGCGTTCCTACGAG. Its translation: CASSLGDRRSYE. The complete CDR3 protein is CASSLGDRRSYEQYF.

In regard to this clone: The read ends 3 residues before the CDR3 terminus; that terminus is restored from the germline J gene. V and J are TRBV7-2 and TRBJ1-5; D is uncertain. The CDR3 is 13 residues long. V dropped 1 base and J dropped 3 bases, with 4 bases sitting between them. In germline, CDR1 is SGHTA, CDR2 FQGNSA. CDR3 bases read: TGTGCCAGCAGCTTAGTCTTCAATCAGCCC. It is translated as CASSLVFNQP. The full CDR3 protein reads CASSLVFNQPQHF.

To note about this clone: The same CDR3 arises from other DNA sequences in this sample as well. The CDR3 reads CAWSGGGTNNSPLHF. The CDR3 bases that were read are TGTGCCTGGAGTGGAGGGGGCACGAATAATTCACCC. V is TRBV30 and J is TRBJ1-6, with 7 bases matching TRBD1. Read coverage stops 3 residues before the CDR3 terminus; the germline J gene supplies the remainder. The J segment lost 5 bases and the V segment lost 1 base, leaving 5 bases of the junction unmatched. There are 15 residues in the CDR3. Germline V gene data show CDR1 as GTSNPN and CDR2 as SVGIG (reference sequence).

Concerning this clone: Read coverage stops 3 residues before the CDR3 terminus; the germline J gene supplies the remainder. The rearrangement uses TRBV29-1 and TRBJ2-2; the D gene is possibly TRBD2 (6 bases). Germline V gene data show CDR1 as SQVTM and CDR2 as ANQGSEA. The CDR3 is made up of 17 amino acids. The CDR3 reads CSVEDPWRVPGANVLFF. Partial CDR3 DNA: TGCAGCGTTGAAGATCCATGGAGGGTCCCTGGGGCCAACGTG.

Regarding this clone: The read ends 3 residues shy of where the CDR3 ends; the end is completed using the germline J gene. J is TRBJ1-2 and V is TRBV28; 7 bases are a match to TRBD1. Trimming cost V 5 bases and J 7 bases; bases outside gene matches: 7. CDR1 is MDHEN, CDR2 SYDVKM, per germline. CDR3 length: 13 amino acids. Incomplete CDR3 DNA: TGTGCCAGCAGTGGGGGGACAGTCTCTGGC. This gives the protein CASSGGTVSG. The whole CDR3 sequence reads CASSGGTVSGYTF.

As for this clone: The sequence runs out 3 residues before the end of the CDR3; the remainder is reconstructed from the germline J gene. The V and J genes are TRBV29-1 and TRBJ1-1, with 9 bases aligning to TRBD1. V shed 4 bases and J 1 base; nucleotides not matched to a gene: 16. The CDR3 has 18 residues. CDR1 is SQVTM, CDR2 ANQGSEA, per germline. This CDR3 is CSVVLTMWGQGANTEAFF. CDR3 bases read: TGCAGCGTTGTCCTGACCATGTGGGGACAGGGCGCGAACACTGAA.

The CDR3 loop reads CSATSPGGRGIQYF. The part of the CDR3 DNA that was read is TGCAGTGCTACCTCGCCGGGGGGGCGCGGCATT. The chain uses TRBV20-1 and TRBJ2-4; TRBD2 matches 8 bases. The CDR3 goes on 3 residues after the read ends, and that part is filled in from the germline J gene. The CDR3 contains 14 residues. Germline-derived CDR1 and CDR2 are DFQATT and SNEGSKA (reference sequence). The V gene end was trimmed by 4 bases and the J gene end by 9 bases; junction bases not matched to a gene: 11.

The covered CDR3 bases are TGTGCCAGCAGCCAAGGACAGGCCGGGGAG. Translating it yields CASSQGQAGE. The full CDR3 sequence reads CASSQGQAGELFF. This chain joins TRBV11-3 and TRBJ2-2, with 7 bases fitting TRBD1. The read terminates 3 residues ahead of where the CDR3 ends, so the germline J gene completes it. V lost 5 bases and J lost 6; bases outside the gene matches: 3. In germline, CDR1 is SGHNT, CDR2 YENEEA. This CDR3 contains 13 residues.

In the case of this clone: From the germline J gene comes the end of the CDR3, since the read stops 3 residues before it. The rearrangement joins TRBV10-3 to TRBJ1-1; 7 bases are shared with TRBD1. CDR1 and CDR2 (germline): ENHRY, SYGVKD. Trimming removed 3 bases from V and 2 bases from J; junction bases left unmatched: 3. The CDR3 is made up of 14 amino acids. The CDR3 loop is CAISEGGRNTEAFF. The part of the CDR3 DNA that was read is TGTGCCATCAGTGAAGGGGGCAGAAACACTGAA.

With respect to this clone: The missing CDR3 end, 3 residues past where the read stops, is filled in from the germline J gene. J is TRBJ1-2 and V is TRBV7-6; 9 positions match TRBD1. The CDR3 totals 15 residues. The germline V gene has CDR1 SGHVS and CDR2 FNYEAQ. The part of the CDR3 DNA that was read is TGTGCCAGCAGCTTCCCGGGACAGGGCCCCAATGAC. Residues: CASSFPGQGPND. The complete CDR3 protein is CASSFPGQGPNDYTF.

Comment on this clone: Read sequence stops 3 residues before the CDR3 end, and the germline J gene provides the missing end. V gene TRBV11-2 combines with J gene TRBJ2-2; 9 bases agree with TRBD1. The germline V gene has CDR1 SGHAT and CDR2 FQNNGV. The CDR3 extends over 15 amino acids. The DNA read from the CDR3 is TGTGCCAGCAGCTTAGTCGGGACAGGGACTTCACCG. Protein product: CASSLVGTGTSP. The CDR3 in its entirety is CASSLVGTGTSPLFF.

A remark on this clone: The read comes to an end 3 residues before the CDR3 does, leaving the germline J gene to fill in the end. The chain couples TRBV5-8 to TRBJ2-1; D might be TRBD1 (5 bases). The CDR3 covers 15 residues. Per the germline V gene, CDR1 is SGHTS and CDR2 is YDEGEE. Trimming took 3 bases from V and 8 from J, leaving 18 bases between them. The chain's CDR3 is CASSSLTKGYHEQFF. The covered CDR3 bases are TGTGCCAGCAGCTCTCTAACAAAGGGGTACCATGAG.

The CDR3 spells CSASGGIAVNEQFF. The sequenced part of the CDR3 DNA is TGCAGTGCTAGTGGTGGTATAGCGGTCAATGAG. The chain carries TRBV20-1 and TRBJ2-1; D may be TRBD2 (6 bases). The observed sequence ends 3 residues before the CDR3 terminus, with the missing tail filled in from the germline J gene. Trimming cost V 3 bases and J 6 bases, with 15 bases left between them. Germline V gives CDR1 DFQATT, CDR2 SNEGSKA (reference sequence). The CDR3 totals 14 residues.

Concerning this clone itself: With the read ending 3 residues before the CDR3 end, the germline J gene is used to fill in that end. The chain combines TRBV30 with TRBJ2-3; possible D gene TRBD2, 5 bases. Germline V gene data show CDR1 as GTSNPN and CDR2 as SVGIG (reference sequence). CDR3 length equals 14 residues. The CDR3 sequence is CAWGPNVLGETQYF. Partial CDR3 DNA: TGTGCCTGGGGGCCCAATGTCCTCGGGGAGACG.

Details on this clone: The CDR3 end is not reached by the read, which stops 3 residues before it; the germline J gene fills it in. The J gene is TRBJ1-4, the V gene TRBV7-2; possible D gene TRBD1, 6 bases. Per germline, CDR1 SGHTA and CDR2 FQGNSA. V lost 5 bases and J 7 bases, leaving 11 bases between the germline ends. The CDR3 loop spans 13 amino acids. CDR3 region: CASSPRGLEKLFF. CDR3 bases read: TGTGCCAGCAGCCCCAGGGGTCTTGAAAAA.

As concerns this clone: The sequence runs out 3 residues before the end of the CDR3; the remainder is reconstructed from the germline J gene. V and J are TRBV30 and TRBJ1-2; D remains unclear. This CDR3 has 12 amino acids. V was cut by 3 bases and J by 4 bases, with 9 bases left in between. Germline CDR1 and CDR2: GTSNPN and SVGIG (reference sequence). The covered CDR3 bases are TGTGCCTGGAGCGCTATCCGCTATGGC. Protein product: CAWSAIRYG. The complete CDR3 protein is CAWSAIRYGYTF.

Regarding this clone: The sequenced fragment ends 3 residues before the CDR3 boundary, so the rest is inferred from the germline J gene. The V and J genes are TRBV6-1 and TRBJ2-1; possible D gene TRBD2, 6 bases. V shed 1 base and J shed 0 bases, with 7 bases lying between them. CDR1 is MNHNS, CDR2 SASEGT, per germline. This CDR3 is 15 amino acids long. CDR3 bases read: TGTGCCAGCAGTGAAGGGGGACTCTCCTACAATGAG. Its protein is CASSEGGLSYNE. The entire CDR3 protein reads CASSEGGLSYNEQFF.

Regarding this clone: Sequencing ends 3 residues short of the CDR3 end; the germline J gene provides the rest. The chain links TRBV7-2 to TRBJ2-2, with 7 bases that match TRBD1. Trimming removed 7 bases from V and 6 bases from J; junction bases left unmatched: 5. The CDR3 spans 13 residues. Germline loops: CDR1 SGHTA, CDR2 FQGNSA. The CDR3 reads CASTHQGAGELFF. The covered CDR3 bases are TGTGCCAGCACTCACCAGGGGGCCGGGGAG.

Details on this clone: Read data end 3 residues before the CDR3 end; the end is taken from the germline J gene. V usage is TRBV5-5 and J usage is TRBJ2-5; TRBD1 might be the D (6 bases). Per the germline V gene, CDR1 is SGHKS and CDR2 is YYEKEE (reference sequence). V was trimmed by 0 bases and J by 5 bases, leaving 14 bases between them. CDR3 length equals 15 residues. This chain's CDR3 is CASSLGSTQGETQYF. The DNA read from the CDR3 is TGTGCCAGCAGCTTGGGGTCTACCCAGGGGGAGACC.

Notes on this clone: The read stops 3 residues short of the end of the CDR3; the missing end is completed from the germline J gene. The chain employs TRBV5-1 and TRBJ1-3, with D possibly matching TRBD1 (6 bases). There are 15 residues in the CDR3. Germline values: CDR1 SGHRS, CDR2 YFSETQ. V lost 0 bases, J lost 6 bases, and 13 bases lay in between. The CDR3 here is CASSLGQGMLNTIYF. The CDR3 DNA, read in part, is TGCGCCAGCAGCTTGGGCCAGGGGATGCTAAACACC.

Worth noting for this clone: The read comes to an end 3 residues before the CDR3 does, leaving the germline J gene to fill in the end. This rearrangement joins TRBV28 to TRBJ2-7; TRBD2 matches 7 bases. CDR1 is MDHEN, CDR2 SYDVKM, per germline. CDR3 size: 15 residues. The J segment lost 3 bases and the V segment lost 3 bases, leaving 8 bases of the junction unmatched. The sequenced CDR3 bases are TGTGCCAGCAGTTTTGCCTGGGGGGGTATCTACGAG. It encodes CASSFAWGGIYE. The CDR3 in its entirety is CASSFAWGGIYEQYF. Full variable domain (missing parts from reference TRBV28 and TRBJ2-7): DVKVTQSSRYLVKRTGEKVFLECVQDMDHENMFWYRQDPGLGLRLIYFSYDVKMKEKGDIPEGYSVSREKKERFSLILESASTNQTSMYLCASSFAWGGIYEQYFGPGTRLTVT.

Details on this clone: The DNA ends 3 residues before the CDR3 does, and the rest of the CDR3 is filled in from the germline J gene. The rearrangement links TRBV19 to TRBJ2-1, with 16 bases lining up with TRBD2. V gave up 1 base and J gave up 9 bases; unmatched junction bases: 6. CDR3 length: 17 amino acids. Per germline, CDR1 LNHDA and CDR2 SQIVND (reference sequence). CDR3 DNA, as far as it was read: TGTGCCAGTAGTATAGCCGGGACTAGCGGGGGGGCCATTGAG. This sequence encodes CASSIAGTSGGAIE. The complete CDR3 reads CASSIAGTSGGAIEQFF. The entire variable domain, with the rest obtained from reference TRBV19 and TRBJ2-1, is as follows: DGGITQSPKYLFRKEGQNVTLSCEQNLNHDAMYWYRQDPGQGLRLIYYSQIVNDFQKGDIAEGYSVSREKKESFPLTVTSAQKNPTAFYLCASSIAGTSGGAIEQFFGPGTRLTVL.

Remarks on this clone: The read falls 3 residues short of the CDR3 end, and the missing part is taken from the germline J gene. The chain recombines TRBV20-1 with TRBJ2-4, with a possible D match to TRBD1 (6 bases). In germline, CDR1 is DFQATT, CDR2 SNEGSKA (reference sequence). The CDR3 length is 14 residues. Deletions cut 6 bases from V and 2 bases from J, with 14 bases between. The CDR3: CSAPKTGSKNIQYF. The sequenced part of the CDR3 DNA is TGCAGTGCACCAAAAACAGGGTCCAAAAACATT.